Presented here are 15 T cell receptor beta chains from one specimen sequenced in a study of T cell responses to AZD1222 COVID-19 vaccine. Clones were read by immunoSEQ multiplex PCR, and TCRdb kept only the in-frame ones, dropping some. The sample lists around 160,000 clones, 85% to 95% occurring once. This material consisted of peripheral blood, taken 28 days after the second AZD1222 dose. The receptors were sampled from an adult who received the AZD1222 COVID-19 vaccine.

V is TRBV28 and J is TRBJ1-5; D perhaps matches TRBD1 (6 bases). The V end was cut by 6 bases, the J end by 3 bases, with 21 bases between. From germline, CDR1 is MDHEN and CDR2 SYDVKM. This CDR3 has 17 amino acids. The CDR3 is CASSRTGLLQHNQPQHF. The CDR3 DNA reads as TGTGCCAGCAGCCGTACAGGGCTTCTACAACACAATCAGCCCCAGCATTTT.

The chain is built from TRBV11-2 and TRBJ1-1; 7 nucleotides agree with TRBD1. The CDR3 has 15 residues. Trimming removed 0 bases from V and 10 bases from J; junction bases left unmatched: 11. Per germline, CDR1 SGHAT and CDR2 FQNNGV. CDR3 amino acids: CASSLDPGDRVAAFF. The CDR3 nucleotides read TGTGCCAGCAGCTTAGATCCCGGCGACAGGGTTGCAGCTTTCTTT.

The chain uses TRBV30 and TRBJ2-7; 8 bases are shared with TRBD1. In germline, CDR1 is GTSNPN, CDR2 SVGIG (reference sequence). The trim removed 4 bases at V and 6 bases at J, leaving 14 bases unmatched. The CDR3 covers 15 residues. The DNA for the CDR3 is TGTGCCTGGACCAGCGCTGGGACAGGTTTTGGCGAGCAGTACTTC. Protein product: CAWTSAGTGFGEQYF.

This chain links TRBV24-1 with TRBJ1-2; D is perhaps TRBD1 (6 bases). Trimming stripped 4 bases from V and 4 bases from J, with 12 bases between. CDR1 and CDR2 (germline): KGHDR, SFDVKD. The CDR3 contains 14 residues. The chain's CDR3 is CATSEGGGGYGYTF. The CDR3 nucleotides read TGTGCCACCAGTGAAGGAGGAGGGGGCTATGGCTACACCTTC.

The genes are TRBV4-1 and TRBJ1-5, with D unresolved. The V end lost 0 bases, the J end lost 5 bases, and 8 bases lay between the germline ends. Germline V gene lookup returns CDR1 MGHRA and CDR2 YSYEKL. There are 14 residues in the CDR3. The CDR3 region has the DNA TGCGCCAGCAGCCAAGACAGTGCTTATCAGCCCCAGCATTTT. This gives the protein CASSQDSAYQPQHF.

The rearrangement links TRBV7-9 to TRBJ2-2, with D possibly being TRBD1 (6 bases). Germline V gives CDR1 SEHNR, CDR2 FQNEAQ (reference sequence). The V end was cut by 5 bases, the J end by 5 bases, with 9 bases between. CDR3 length equals 13 residues. In DNA, the CDR3 is TGTGCCAGCAGCAAAACAGGGACCGGGGAGCTGTTTTTT. Translation gives CASSKTGTGELFF.

V gene TRBV5-1 combines with J gene TRBJ2-7; TRBD1 is a possible D gene (6 bases). CDR1 and CDR2 from the germline V gene are SGHRS and YFSETQ. The CDR3 has 13 residues. V dropped 4 bases and J dropped 2 bases, with 10 bases sitting between them. CDR3 sequence (DNA): TGCGCCAGCAGCGAGGGACAAGCCTACGAGCAGTACTTC. Translating gives CASSEGQAYEQYF. Variable domain in full (rest from reference TRBV5-1 and TRBJ2-7): KAGVTQTPRYLIKTRGQQVTLSCSPISGHRSVSWYQQTPGQGLQFLFEYFSETQRNKGNFPGRFSGRQFSNSRSEMNVSTLELGDSALYLCASSEGQAYEQYFGPGTRLTVT.

This chain links TRBV30 with TRBJ2-2; D might be TRBD2 (5 bases). Germline V lookup: CDR1 GTSNPN, CDR2 SVGIG (reference sequence). Trimming took off 3 bases at V and 4 bases at J, with 18 bases between the two ends. The CDR3 runs to 16 residues. The CDR3 sequence is CAWRRRAGGSTGELFF. CDR3 nucleotide sequence: TGTGCCTGGAGGAGGCGGGCAGGAGGATCCACCGGGGAGCTGTTTTTT.

The chain carries TRBV5-6 and TRBJ1-5; the D gene is possibly TRBD1 (5 bases). Between the trimmed V and J ends, which lost 1 base and 6 bases, there was a span of 11 bases. Germline-derived CDR1 and CDR2 are SGHDT and YYEEEE. The CDR3 has 14 residues. In DNA, the CDR3 is TGTGCCAGCAGCTTGAGGCAGGGAAGTCAGCCCCAGCATTTT. This codes for CASSLRQGSQPQHF.

Details on this clone: The same CDR3 is also encoded by other DNA sequences in this sample. The chain employs TRBV3-1 (or the pseudogene TRBV3-2) and TRBJ2-1; D gene uncertain. CDR1 is LGHDT and CDR2 is YNNKEL in the germline V gene (reference sequence). V gave up 0 bases and J gave up 1 base, with 7 bases separating them. The CDR3 runs to 15 residues. CDR3 loop: CASSQDLGSYNEQFF. Written as DNA, the CDR3 is TGTGCCAGCAGCCAAGATTTAGGGTCCTACAATGAGCAGTTCTTC.

The chain has TRBV20-1 and TRBJ2-3; D is perhaps TRBD1 (6 bases). V dropped 3 bases and J dropped 5 bases, with 12 bases sitting between them. This CDR3 is built from 13 residues. The germline gives CDR1 DFQATT, CDR2 SNEGSKA (reference sequence). As DNA, the CDR3 is TGCAGTGCTAGTGGACAGATCAAAGATACGCAGTATTTT. Translating gives CSASGQIKDTQYF.

The V gene is TRBV18, the J gene TRBJ1-3; possible D gene TRBD1, 5 bases. Germline V gene sequence: CDR1 KGHSH, CDR2 LQKENI. CDR3 length: 16 amino acids. Trimming cost V 3 bases and J 4 bases, with 16 bases left between them. DNA for the CDR3: TGTGCCAGCTCACCCGCGGCCAGGGAATACGGAAACACCATATATTTT. Encoded protein: CASSPAAREYGNTIYF.

The genes are TRBV7-2 and TRBJ2-1; 7 nucleotides align to TRBD2. Germline V CDR1 and CDR2: SGHTA, FQGNSA. CDR3 length: 16 amino acids. Losses at the gene ends were 4 bases for V and 5 bases for J; bases not matched to a gene: 11. The CDR3 DNA reads as TGTGCCAGCAGCTCCCTTGCTCTAGCGGATAACAATGAGCAGTTCTTC. As protein: CASSSLALADNNEQFF.

V usage is TRBV15 and J usage is TRBJ2-3, with 8 bases identical to TRBD1. The germline CDR1 and CDR2 sequences are LNHNV and YYDKDF (reference sequence). The ends lost 5 bases at V and 4 bases at J; junction bases unmatched: 8. The CDR3 has 15 residues. In nucleotides, the CDR3 is TGTGCCACCAGCGAGGACAGGGAAGGGGCAGATACGCAGTATTTT. It codes for CATSEDREGADTQYF. Combining the CDR3 with reference TRBV15 and TRBJ2-3 gives the whole variable domain DAMVIQNPRYQVTQFGKPVTLSCSQTLNHNVMYWYQQKSSQAPKLLFHYYDKDFNNEADTPDNFQSRRPNTSFCFLDIRSPGLGDTAMYLCATSEDREGADTQYFGPGTRLTVL.

The rearrangement joins TRBV4-2 to TRBJ2-3; D is tentatively TRBD1 or TRBD2 (6 bases each). Trimming pared 1 base from V and 1 base from J, leaving 12 bases between. Germline CDR1 LGHNA, CDR2 YNFKEQ. The CDR3 consists of 16 residues. CDR3 amino acids: CASSQVMEGGTDTQYF. The CDR3 region has the DNA TGTGCCAGCAGCCAAGTAATGGAGGGGGGCACAGATACGCAGTATTTT.